These 26 T cell receptor beta chains came from one sample sequenced in a study of blood T cell repertoires in COVID-19. This table comes from immunoSEQ multiplex PCR, and its TCRdb copy is limited to in-frame clones, with some not included. The sample consists of 250,000 to 400,000 clones, 88% of them appearing once. The sequenced sample was peripheral blood. Every receptor here comes from a woman in her 30s with COVID-19, enrolled during active disease.

The chain joins TRBV5-4 to TRBJ2-5, with TRBD2 matching 10 bases. The CDR3 runs 16 residues. Germline CDR1 SGHNT, CDR2 YYREEE (reference sequence). Germline trimming cut 4 bases from V and 5 bases from J; bases unmatched to any gene: 11. The CDR3 DNA reads as TGTGCCAGCAGCCCAGGCAGCGGGGGGGCCCGGGAGACCCAGTACTTC. Its translation is CASSPGSGGARETQYF.

The chain combines TRBV7-9 with TRBJ2-3; 7 bases line up with TRBD1. CDR3 length: 18 amino acids. Trimming at V came to 2 bases and at J to 2 bases, leaving 13 bases not matched to a gene. Germline assignment: CDR1 SEHNR and CDR2 FQNEAQ (reference sequence). The CDR3: CASSLNPRAGGSTDTQYF. The CDR3, as DNA: TGTGCCAGCAGCTTAAACCCCCGGGCAGGGGGTTCCACAGATACGCAGTATTTT.

This clone was found once. V is TRBV7-2 and J is TRBJ2-3; tentative D call: TRBD2 (6 bases). Between the trimmed V and J ends, which lost 5 bases and 6 bases, there was a span of 15 bases. This CDR3 has 14 residues. Germline V gene data show CDR1 as SGHTA and CDR2 as FQGNSA. The CDR3 region is CASSRLGGFDTQYF. The CDR3, as DNA: TGTGCCAGCAGCCGCCTTGGAGGGTTTGATACGCAGTATTTT.

This chain connects TRBV28 to TRBJ1-2, with 7 positions matching TRBD1. Germline CDR1 MDHEN, CDR2 SYDVKM. CDR3 size: 11 residues. J gave up 8 bases and V 10 bases, and 7 bases lay outside the gene matches. The CDR3 coding sequence is TGTGCCATCCCGAGGGGGCAGGGCTACACCTTC. Translating gives CAIPRGQGYTF.

This chain uses TRBV7-6 with TRBJ2-5; the D is unclear. The germline V gene encodes CDR1 SGHVS and CDR2 FNYEAQ. This CDR3 comprises 13 residues. V was shortened by 2 bases and J by 1 base, with 5 bases between the two germline ends. The CDR3 bases are TGTGCCAGCAGCTTAACAGCCCAAGAGACCCAGTACTTC. This codes for CASSLTAQETQYF.

This chain joins TRBV2 and TRBJ2-7, with D perhaps TRBD1 (6 bases). This CDR3 has 14 residues. Germline V CDR1 and CDR2: SNHLY, FYNNEI. V shed 2 bases and J shed 5 bases, with 13 bases lying between them. The CDR3 DNA is TGTGCCAGCAGTGAATATTTGGGGGCCAACGAGCAGTACTTC. Translating gives CASSEYLGANEQYF.

This CDR3 is CASRKASGAGELFF. Here the CDR3 DNA reads TGTGCCAGCAGAAAAGCTAGCGGGGCGGGGGAGCTGTTTTTT. The chain uses TRBV2 and TRBJ2-2, with 9 bases that match TRBD2. Germline CDR1 is SNHLY and CDR2 is FYNNEI. Germline trimming cut 6 bases from V and 8 bases from J; bases unmatched to any gene: 7. The CDR3 is 14 residues long.

The chain combines TRBV27 with TRBJ2-1; TRBD2 aligns across 10 bases. In germline, CDR1 is MNHEY, CDR2 SMNVEV (reference sequence). Germline trimming cut 1 base from V and 8 bases from J; bases unmatched to any gene: 5. This CDR3 has 15 amino acids. Here the CDR3 reads CASSLYSGGVDEQFF. The CDR3 DNA reads TGTGCCAGCAGTTTATACAGCGGGGGGGTAGATGAGCAGTTCTTC.

The genes are TRBV12-3 or TRBV12-4 and TRBJ1-1, with TRBD1 as a possible D gene (5 bases). V was trimmed by 1 base and J by 10 bases, leaving 13 bases between them. There are 13 residues in the CDR3. The CDR3 DNA is TGTGCCAGCAGTTTAGAGGAGGGGTCAGCAGCTTTCTTT. This encodes CASSLEEGSAAFF.

The V gene is TRBV12-3 or TRBV12-4, the J gene TRBJ2-5; no definite D call. Trimming took 6 bases from V and 5 from J, leaving 10 bases between them. This CDR3 has 12 residues. CDR3: CASREVGETQYF. DNA for the CDR3: TGTGCCAGCAGGGAAGTCGGGGAGACCCAGTACTTC.

The rearrangement links TRBV5-1 to TRBJ2-3; 9 positions match TRBD2. The germline gives CDR1 SGHRS, CDR2 YFSETQ. The CDR3 loop spans 16 amino acids. With 4 bases clipped from V and 0 bases from J, the junction kept 6 bases outside the gene matches. The CDR3 bases are TGCGCCAGCAGCGTAAGAGCGGGGGGAAGCACAGATACGCAGTATTTT. Translation gives CASSVRAGGSTDTQYF.

The chain couples TRBV4-1 to TRBJ2-1, with 8 bases aligning to TRBD2. J gave up 5 bases and V 4 bases, and 7 bases lay outside the gene matches. Germline CDR1 MGHRA, CDR2 YSYEKL. The CDR3 sequence is 15 residues long. The CDR3 nucleotides read TGCGCCAGCAGCCGCAGCGGGGGTGGGGACAATGAGCAGTTCTTC. This gives the protein CASSRSGGGDNEQFF.

This clone was seen just once. The genes are TRBV3-1 (or the pseudogene TRBV3-2) and TRBJ1-3; D is undetermined. Germline loops: CDR1 LGHDT, CDR2 YNNKEL (reference sequence). The CDR3 runs to 15 residues. Trimming shortened V by 3 bases and J by 0 bases, and 9 bases separated the two germline ends. The DNA for the CDR3 is TGTGCCAGCAGCCAGAGGCCTCTCTCTGGAAACACCATATATTTT. Its translation is CASSQRPLSGNTIYF.

This clone came up once. The chain joins TRBV5-1 to TRBJ1-2, with 7 bases aligning to TRBD1. Germline values: CDR1 SGHRS, CDR2 YFSETQ. CDR3 length equals 15 residues. The trim removed 2 bases at V and 7 bases at J, leaving 11 bases unmatched. This CDR3 reads CASSLPGLGGGGYTF. CDR3 DNA sequence: TGCGCCAGCAGCTTACCGGGACTAGGGGGCGGTGGCTACACCTTC. The complete variable domain, with remaining parts taken from reference TRBV5-1 and TRBJ1-2, reads KAGVTQTPRYLIKTRGQQVTLSCSPISGHRSVSWYQQTPGQGLQFLFEYFSETQRNKGNFPGRFSGRQFSNSRSEMNVSTLELGDSALYLCASSLPGLGGGGYTFGSGTRLTVV.

V usage is TRBV7-6 and J usage is TRBJ2-1; 7 bases align to TRBD1. The CDR3 contains 15 residues. Germline lookup yields CDR1 SGHVS and CDR2 FNYEAQ. V was clipped by 5 bases and J by 3 bases; unmatched bases: 7. The CDR3 is CASSPTGEFYNEQFF. The CDR3 bases are TGTGCCAGCAGCCCTACAGGGGAGTTCTACAATGAGCAGTTCTTC.

The gene calls are TRBV13 and TRBJ1-3, with 7 positions matching TRBD1. Looked up from germline, CDR1 is PRHDT and CDR2 is FYEKMQ (reference sequence). V shed 2 bases and J 4 bases; nucleotides not matched to a gene: 5. CDR3 length: 15 residues. The CDR3 nucleotides read TGTGCCAGCAGCTTAACAGGGGAGGCAGGAAACACCATATATTTT. Amino acids: CASSLTGEAGNTIYF.

This rearrangement joins TRBV7-9 to TRBJ1-1; 8 bases line up with TRBD1. Germline CDR1 is SEHNR and CDR2 is FQNEAQ (reference sequence). The CDR3 totals 14 residues. Losses at the gene ends were 5 bases for V and 3 bases for J; bases not matched to a gene: 5. CDR3 amino acids: CASSIGQGDTEAFF. The DNA for the CDR3 is TGTGCCAGCAGCATTGGACAGGGAGACACTGAAGCTTTCTTT.

This chain joins TRBV5-5 and TRBJ1-4; 7 positions match TRBD1. This CDR3 comprises 17 residues. The germline gives CDR1 SGHKS, CDR2 YYEKEE (reference sequence). J was trimmed by 1 base and V by 3 bases; bases with no gene match: 9. DNA of the CDR3: TGTGCCAGCAGCTATTACAGGGGAGATGAAACTAATGAAAAACTGTTTTTT. Encoded protein: CASSYYRGDETNEKLFF.

The CDR3 bases are TGTGCCAGCAGTTCGGACAGCAAGCCCCTCCACTTT. Translated: CASSSDSKPLHF. The chain couples TRBV2 to TRBJ1-6; D may be TRBD1 (6 bases). Trimming pared 5 bases from V and 13 bases from J, leaving 12 bases between. The germline V gene encodes CDR1 SNHLY and CDR2 FYNNEI. There are 12 residues in the CDR3.

This clone was observed a handful of times. The V call is TRBV29-1, the J call TRBJ2-5, with 8 nucleotides matching TRBD2. The CDR3 extends over 13 amino acids. Germline V gene data show CDR1 as SQVTM and CDR2 as ANQGSEA. Trimming cost V 7 bases and J 5 bases; bases outside gene matches: 9. The CDR3 DNA sequence: TGCAGCGCCTTCGGGGGGGCCGTGGAGACCCAGTACTTC. It yields the protein CSAFGGAVETQYF.

The rearrangement uses TRBV28 and TRBJ1-5; weak D call: TRBD1 (6 bases). Germline loops: CDR1 MDHEN, CDR2 SYDVKM. V lost 3 bases and J lost 6, with 12 bases in between. The CDR3 runs 14 residues. CDR3 nucleotide sequence: TGTGCCAGCAGTTTTGGGGGGGGGCCTCAGCCCCAGCATTTT. The encoded protein is CASSFGGGPQPQHF.

The V gene is TRBV20-1, the J gene TRBJ2-7, with a tentative D call TRBD2 (5 bases). Germline assignment: CDR1 DFQATT and CDR2 SNEGSKA (reference sequence). This CDR3 comprises 15 residues. Deletions cut 3 bases from V and 6 bases from J, with 21 bases between. CDR3 sequence (DNA): TGCAGTGCTAGTGACCCGTCAATGAGGGCCGGCGAGCAGTACTTC. Protein product: CSASDPSMRAGEQYF.

This chain connects TRBV5-1 to TRBJ2-2, with D possibly matching TRBD1 (5 bases). Trimming cost V 1 base and J 0 bases, with 10 bases left between them. Germline values: CDR1 SGHRS, CDR2 YFSETQ. The CDR3 length is 16 residues. The CDR3 here is CASSLFTGSNTGELFF. The CDR3, as DNA: TGCGCCAGCAGCTTGTTTACAGGTTCGAACACCGGGGAGCTGTTTTTT. The entire variable domain, with the rest obtained from reference TRBV5-1 and TRBJ2-2, is as follows: KAGVTQTPRYLIKTRGQQVTLSCSPISGHRSVSWYQQTPGQGLQFLFEYFSETQRNKGNFPGRFSGRQFSNSRSEMNVSTLELGDSALYLCASSLFTGSNTGELFFGEGSRLTVL.

The rearrangement uses TRBV19 and TRBJ2-1, with D possibly matching TRBD2 (7 bases). The V end was cut by 0 bases, the J end by 3 bases, with 15 bases between. This CDR3 has 17 residues. Germline-derived CDR1 and CDR2 are LNHDA and SQIVND (reference sequence). CDR3 DNA sequence: TGTGCCAGTAGTATAGATCCTCGGGGGGCCTTCTACAATGAGCAGTTCTTC. Protein sequence: CASSIDPRGAFYNEQFF. The full variable domain, with the rest looked up from reference TRBV19 and TRBJ2-1, is DGGITQSPKYLFRKEGQNVTLSCEQNLNHDAMYWYRQDPGQGLRLIYYSQIVNDFQKGDIAEGYSVSREKKESFPLTVTSAQKNPTAFYLCASSIDPRGAFYNEQFFGPGTRLTVL.

The CDR3 region has the DNA TGTGCCAGTACCCCAAGGGGATACACCGGGGAGCTGTTTTTT. Translated, it gives CASTPRGYTGELFF. The V and J genes are TRBV19 and TRBJ2-2, with D possibly matching TRBD1 (5 bases). CDR1 and CDR2 from the germline V gene are LNHDA and SQIVND (reference sequence). V was shortened by 7 bases and J by 3 bases, with 12 bases between the two germline ends. This CDR3 has 14 residues. The whole variable domain, filled in from reference TRBV19 and TRBJ2-2, reads DGGITQSPKYLFRKEGQNVTLSCEQNLNHDAMYWYRQDPGQGLRLIYYSQIVNDFQKGDIAEGYSVSREKKESFPLTVTSAQKNPTAFYLCASTPRGYTGELFFGEGSRLTVL.

This chain links TRBV24-1 with TRBJ1-1, with D perhaps matching TRBD1 (6 bases). The CDR3 extends over 13 amino acids. The germline V gene encodes CDR1 KGHDR and CDR2 SFDVKD. V dropped 7 bases and J dropped 5 bases, with 13 bases sitting between them. CDR3 sequence: CATRRQVGTEAFF. DNA for the CDR3: TGTGCCACCAGGAGACAGGTTGGGACTGAAGCTTTCTTT.